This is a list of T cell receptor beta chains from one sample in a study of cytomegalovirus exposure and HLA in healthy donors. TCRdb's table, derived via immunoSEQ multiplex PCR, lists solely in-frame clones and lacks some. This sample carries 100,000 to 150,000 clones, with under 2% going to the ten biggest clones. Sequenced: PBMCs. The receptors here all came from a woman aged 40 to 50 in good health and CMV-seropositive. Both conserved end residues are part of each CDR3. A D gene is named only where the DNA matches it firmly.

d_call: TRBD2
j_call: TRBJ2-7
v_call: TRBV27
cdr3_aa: CASSVAGEGRGMGEQYF
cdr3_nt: TGTGCCAGCAGCGTTGCCGGGGAGGGAAGAGGAATGGGGGAGCAGTACTTC

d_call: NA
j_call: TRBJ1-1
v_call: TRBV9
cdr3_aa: CASSAQGGRTEAFF
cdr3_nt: TGTGCCAGCAGCGCGCAGGGCGGTCGGACTGAAGCTTTCTTT

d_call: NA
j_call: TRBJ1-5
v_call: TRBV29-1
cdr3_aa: CSGWPQGYQPQHF
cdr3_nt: TGCAGCGGTTGGCCGCAGGGTTATCAGCCCCAGCATTTT

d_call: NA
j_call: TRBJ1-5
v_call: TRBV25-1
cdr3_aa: CASSELVSGQPQHF
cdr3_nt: TGTGCCAGCAGTGAACTCGTATCGGGACAGCCCCAGCATTTT

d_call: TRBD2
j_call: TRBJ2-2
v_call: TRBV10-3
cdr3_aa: CAITGLAGSGELFF
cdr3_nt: TGTGCCATCACGGGACTAGCGGGGTCTGGGGAGCTGTTTTTT

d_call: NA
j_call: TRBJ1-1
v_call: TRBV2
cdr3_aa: CASRTDMSTEAFF
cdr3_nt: TGTGCCAGCAGGACCGACATGAGCACTGAAGCTTTCTTT

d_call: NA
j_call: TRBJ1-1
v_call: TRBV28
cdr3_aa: CASSLFMTGLMNTEAFF
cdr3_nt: TGTGCCAGCAGTTTATTTATGACAGGACTCATGAACACTGAAGCTTTCTTT

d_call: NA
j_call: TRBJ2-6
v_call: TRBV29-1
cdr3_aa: CSVLTVEDSGANVLTF
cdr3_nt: TGCAGCGTTCTTACGGTGGAGGACTCTGGGGCCAACGTCCTGACTTTC

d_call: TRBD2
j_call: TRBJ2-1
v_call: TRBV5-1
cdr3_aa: CASSSTLAGGYNEQFF
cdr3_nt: TGCGCCAGCAGCTCGACTCTAGCGGGAGGCTACAATGAGCAGTTCTTC

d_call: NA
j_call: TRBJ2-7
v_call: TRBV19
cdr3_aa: CASSIGGEPYEQYF
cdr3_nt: TGTGCCAGTAGTATCGGCGGGGAGCCCTACGAGCAGTACTTC

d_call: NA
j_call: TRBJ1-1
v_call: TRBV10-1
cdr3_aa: CASSNSGTPNTEAFF
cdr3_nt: TGCGCCAGCAGTAATTCCGGGACACCCAACACTGAAGCTTTCTTT

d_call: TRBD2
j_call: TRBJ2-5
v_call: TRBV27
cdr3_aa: CASRSLAGGLETQYF
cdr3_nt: TGTGCCAGCAGGTCCCTAGCGGGAGGCTTAGAGACCCAGTACTTC

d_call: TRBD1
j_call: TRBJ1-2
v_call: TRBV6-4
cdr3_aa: CASSDPGRGYGYTF
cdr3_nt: TGTGCCAGCAGTGACCCAGGCAGGGGGTATGGCTACACCTTC

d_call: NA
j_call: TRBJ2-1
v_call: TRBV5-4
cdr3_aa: CASSLPTGGNEQFF
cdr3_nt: TGTGCCAGCAGCCTCCCGACTGGAGGGAATGAGCAGTTCTTC

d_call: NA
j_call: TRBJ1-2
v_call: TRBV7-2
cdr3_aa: CASSLDRLGGYTF
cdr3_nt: TGTGCCAGCAGCTTAGACAGGCTAGGTGGCTACACCTTC

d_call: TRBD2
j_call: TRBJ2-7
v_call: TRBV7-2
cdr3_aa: CASSLVWDSGSKWEQYF
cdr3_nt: TGTGCCAGCAGCTTAGTCTGGGATAGCGGGAGCAAATGGGAGCAGTACTTC

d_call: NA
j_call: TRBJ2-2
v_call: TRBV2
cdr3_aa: CASSPSRAGSGELFF
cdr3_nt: TGTGCCAGCAGCCCGAGTAGGGCGGGGTCCGGGGAGCTGTTTTTT

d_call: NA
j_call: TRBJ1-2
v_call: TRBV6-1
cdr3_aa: CASSERATYGYTF
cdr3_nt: TGTGCCAGCAGTGAAAGAGCCACTTATGGCTACACCTTC

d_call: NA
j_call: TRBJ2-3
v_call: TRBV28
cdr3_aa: CAAGASSTDTQYF
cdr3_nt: TGTGCCGCGGGGGCCTCTAGCACAGATACGCAGTATTTT

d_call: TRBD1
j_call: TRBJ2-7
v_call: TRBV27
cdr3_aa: CAKAGGPHYEQYF
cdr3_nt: TGTGCCAAAGCAGGGGGCCCCCACTACGAGCAGTACTTC

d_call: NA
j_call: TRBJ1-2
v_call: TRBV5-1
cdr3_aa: CASSSGVTNYGYTF
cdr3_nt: TGCGCCAGCAGCTCAGGGGTAACTAACTATGGCTACACCTTC

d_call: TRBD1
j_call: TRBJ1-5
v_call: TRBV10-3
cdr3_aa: CAVQGENQPQHF
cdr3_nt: TGTGCCGTACAGGGGGAGAATCAGCCCCAGCATTTT

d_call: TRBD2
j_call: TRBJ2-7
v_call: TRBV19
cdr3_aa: CASSMGLAGVKEQYF
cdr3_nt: TGTGCCAGTAGTATGGGGCTAGCGGGAGTCAAGGAGCAGTACTTC

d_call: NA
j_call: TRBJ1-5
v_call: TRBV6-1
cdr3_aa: CASSERDISNQPQHF
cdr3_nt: TGTGCCAGCAGTGAACGGGACATCAGCAATCAGCCCCAGCATTTT

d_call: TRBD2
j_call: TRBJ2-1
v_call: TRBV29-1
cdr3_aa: CSVGGTSSYNEQFF
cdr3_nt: TGCAGCGTTGGGGGGACTAGCTCCTACAATGAGCAGTTCTTC

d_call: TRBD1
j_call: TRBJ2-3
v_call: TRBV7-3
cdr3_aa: CASSLDRGTGDTQYF
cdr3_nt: TGTGCCAGCAGCTTAGACAGGGGAACTGGGGATACGCAGTATTTT

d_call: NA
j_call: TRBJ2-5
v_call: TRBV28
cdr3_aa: CASSGGAGEPSIQETQYF
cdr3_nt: TGTGCCAGCAGTGGGGGGGCAGGAGAACCTTCAATTCAAGAGACCCAGTACTTC

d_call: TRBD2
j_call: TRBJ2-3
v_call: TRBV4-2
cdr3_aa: CASSQSLAGGDTQYF
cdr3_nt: TGTGCCAGCAGCCAATCACTAGCGGGAGGAGATACGCAGTATTTT

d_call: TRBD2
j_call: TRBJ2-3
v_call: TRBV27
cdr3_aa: CASSLSSTSGLTDTQYF
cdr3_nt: TGTGCCAGCAGTCTCTCTTCGACTAGCGGGCTCACAGATACGCAGTATTTT